A selection of T cell receptor beta chains follows, all from one sample in a study of T cell responses to AZD1222 COVID-19 vaccine. Method: immunoSEQ multiplex PCR; TCRdb's copy keeps in-frame clones and lacks some. Of around 140,000 clones listed, approximately 91% were seen once; the top ten hold approximately 5.6%. Sequencing used peripheral blood, obtained 28 days after the second dose of the MenACWY control vaccine. The source is an adult who received the MenACWY meningococcal vaccine as a control. Both conserved end residues are part of each CDR3. The D gene is left open where the match is weak. Only part of the rows carry a size: once, few, many, or a class if the clone is expanded.

j_gene,v_gene,abundance,d_gene,CDR3nt,CDR3aa
TRBJ2-3,TRBV4-2,-,TRBD2,TGTGCCAGCAGCCAAGAGGGACCCCTAGCGGGAGGCTCTAGCACAGATACGCAGTATTTT,CASSQEGPLAGGSSTDTQYF
TRBJ1-2,TRBV30,-,-,TGTGCCTGGAGTTTGGCATTCCGTAACTATGGCTACACCTTC,CAWSLAFRNYGYTF
TRBJ1-2,TRBV19,-,-,TGTGCCAGTAGGACATCGGGGGGGCGAACTAACTATGGCTACACCTTC,CASRTSGGRTNYGYTF
TRBJ2-7,TRBV7-9,-,-,TGTGCCAGCAGCCTTCCTGGCTACGAGCAGTACTTC,CASSLPGYEQYF
TRBJ1-5,TRBV3-1/TRBV3-2,-,-,TGTGCCAGCAGCCCTAAGGGCAGGGCCAATCAGCCCCAGCATTTT,CASSPKGRANQPQHF
TRBJ1-1,TRBV21-1,-,-,TGTGCCAGCCCCAGAGGTTTGCGGGTTTCCAGGGGGCGAGGGGAAGGGGAAGACACTGAAGCTTTCTTT,CASPRGLRVSRGRGEGEDTEAFF
TRBJ1-2,TRBV11-2,-,-,TGTGCCAGCAGCTTAGCCGGAGCAGGTTATGGCTACACCTTC,CASSLAGAGYGYTF
TRBJ2-5,TRBV9,-,-,TGTGCCAGCAGCGTAGGAACGACCCAGTACTTC,CASSVGTTQYF
TRBJ1-4,TRBV4-2,-,TRBD1,TGTGCCAGCAGCCAAGGCGGGACAGCTAATGAAAAACTGTTTTTT,CASSQGGTANEKLFF
TRBJ1-1,TRBV27,-,-,TGTGCCAGCAGTTTCGGCACTGAAGCTTTCTTT,CASSFGTEAFF
TRBJ2-3,TRBV6-2/TRBV6-3,-,TRBD2,TGTGCCAGCAGCGTCCGAACTAGCGGGGGCCCCGGTAGCACAGATACGCAGTATTTT,CASSVRTSGGPGSTDTQYF
TRBJ1-2,TRBV3-1/TRBV3-2,few,-,TGTGCCAGCAGCCAAACCCACAGGGAGGCCAGCTATGGCTACACCTTC,CASSQTHREASYGYTF
TRBJ1-1,TRBV5-4,-,-,TGTGCCAGCGCCAGGCCCGGGGCTGAAGCTTTCTTT,CASARPGAEAFF
TRBJ2-1,TRBV28,-,-,TGTGCCAGCAGTGATAATAGAGCGGGTAATGAGCAGTTCTTC,CASSDNRAGNEQFF
TRBJ1-1,TRBV11-2,-,-,TGTGCCAGCAGCTTCAATGGACAGACTGAAGCTTTCTTT,CASSFNGQTEAFF
TRBJ2-7,TRBV7-2,-,-,TGTGCCAGCAGTTTAGGTACCTACGAGCAGTACTTC,CASSLGTYEQYF
TRBJ2-2,TRBV5-4,-,TRBD2,TGTGCCAGCAGCTCGGGACTAGCGGGAGCGGGTGGGGAGCTGTTTTTT,CASSSGLAGAGGELFF
TRBJ2-1,TRBV11-3,-,-,TGTGCCAGCAGCTTAGAGGTGATCGGTCCGTTTGTGTTCTTC,CASSLEVIGPFVFF
TRBJ2-5,TRBV7-2,-,TRBD2,TGTGCCAGCAGCTCCACTAGCGGAAGGGGAGAGACCCAGTACTTC,CASSSTSGRGETQYF
TRBJ1-1,TRBV11-2,-,-,TGTGCCAGCAGCTTAGATACTGGACCTTACGGGGCTGAAGCTTTCTTT,CASSLDTGPYGAEAFF